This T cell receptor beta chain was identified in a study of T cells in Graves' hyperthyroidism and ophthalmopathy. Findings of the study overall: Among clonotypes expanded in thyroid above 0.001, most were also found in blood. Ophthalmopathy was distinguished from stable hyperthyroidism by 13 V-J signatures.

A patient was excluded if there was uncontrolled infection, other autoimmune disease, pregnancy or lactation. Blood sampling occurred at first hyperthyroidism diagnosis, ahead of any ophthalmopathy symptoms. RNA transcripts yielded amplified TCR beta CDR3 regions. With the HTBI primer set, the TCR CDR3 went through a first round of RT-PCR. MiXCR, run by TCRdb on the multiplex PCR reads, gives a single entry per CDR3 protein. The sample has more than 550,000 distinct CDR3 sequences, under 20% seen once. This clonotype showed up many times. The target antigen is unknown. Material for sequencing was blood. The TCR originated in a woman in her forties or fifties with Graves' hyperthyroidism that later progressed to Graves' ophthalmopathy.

The CDR3 bases are TGCAGTGCTAGAGGGGGAGCGAGGGGCCGTATGAACACTGAAGCTTTCTTT. Translation gives CSARGGARGRMNTEAFF. This rearrangement joins TRBV20-1 to TRBJ1-1; D may be TRBD1 (5 bases). V was trimmed by 1 base and J by 0 bases, leaving 18 bases between them. Germline V CDR1 and CDR2: DFQATT, SNEGSKA (reference sequence). The CDR3 contains 17 residues.